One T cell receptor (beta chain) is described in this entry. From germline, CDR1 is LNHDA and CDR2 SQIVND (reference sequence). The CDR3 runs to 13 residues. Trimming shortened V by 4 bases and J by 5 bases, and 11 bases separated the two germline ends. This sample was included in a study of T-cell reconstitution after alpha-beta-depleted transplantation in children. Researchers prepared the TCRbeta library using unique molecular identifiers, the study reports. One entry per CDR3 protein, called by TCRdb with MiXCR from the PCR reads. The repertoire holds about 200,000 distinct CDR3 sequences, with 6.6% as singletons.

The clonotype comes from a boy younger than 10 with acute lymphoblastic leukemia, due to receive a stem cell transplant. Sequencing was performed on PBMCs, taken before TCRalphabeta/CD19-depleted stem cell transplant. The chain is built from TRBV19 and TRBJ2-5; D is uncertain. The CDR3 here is CASSTFNPETQYF. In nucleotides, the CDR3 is TGTGCCAGTAGTACATTCAACCCGGAGACCCAGTACTTC. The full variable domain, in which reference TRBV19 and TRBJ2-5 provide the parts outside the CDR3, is DGGITQSPKYLFRKEGQNVTLSCEQNLNHDAMYWYRQDPGQGLRLIYYSQIVNDFQKGDIAEGYSVSREKKESFPLTVTSAQKNPTAFYLCASSTFNPETQYFGPGTRLLVL.